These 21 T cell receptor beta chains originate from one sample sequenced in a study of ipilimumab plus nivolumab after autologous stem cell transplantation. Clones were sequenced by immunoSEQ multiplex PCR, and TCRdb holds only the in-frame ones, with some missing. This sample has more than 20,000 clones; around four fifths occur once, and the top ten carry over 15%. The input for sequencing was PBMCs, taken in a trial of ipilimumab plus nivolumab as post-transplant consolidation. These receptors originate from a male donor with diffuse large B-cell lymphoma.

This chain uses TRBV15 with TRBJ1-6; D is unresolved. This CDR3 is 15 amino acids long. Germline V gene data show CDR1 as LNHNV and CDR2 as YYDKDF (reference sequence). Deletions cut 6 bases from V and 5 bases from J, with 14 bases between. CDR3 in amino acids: CATRLEMTNNSPLHF. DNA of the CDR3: TGTGCCACCAGGTTAGAGATGACCAATAATTCACCCCTCCACTTT.

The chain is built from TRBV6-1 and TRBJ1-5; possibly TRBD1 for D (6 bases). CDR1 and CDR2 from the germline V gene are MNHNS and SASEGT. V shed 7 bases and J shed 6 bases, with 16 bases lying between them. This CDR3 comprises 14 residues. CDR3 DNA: TGTGCCAGCATAAGTCGGGGGGCTGGTCAGCCCCAGCATTTT. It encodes CASISRGAGQPQHF.

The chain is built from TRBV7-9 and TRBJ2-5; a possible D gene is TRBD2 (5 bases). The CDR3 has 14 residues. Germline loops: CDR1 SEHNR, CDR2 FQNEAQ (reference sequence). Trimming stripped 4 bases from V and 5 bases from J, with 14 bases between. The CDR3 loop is CASSSDNKRETQYF. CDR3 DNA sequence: TGTGCCAGCAGCTCCGACAATAAGCGGGAGACCCAGTACTTC.

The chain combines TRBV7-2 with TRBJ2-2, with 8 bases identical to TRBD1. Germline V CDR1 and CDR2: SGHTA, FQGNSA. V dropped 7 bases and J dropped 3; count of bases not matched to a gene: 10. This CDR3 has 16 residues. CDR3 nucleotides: TGTGCCAGCAAAGAGTCAGGGGGCCTGCACACCGGGGAGCTGTTTTTT. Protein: CASKESGGLHTGELFF.

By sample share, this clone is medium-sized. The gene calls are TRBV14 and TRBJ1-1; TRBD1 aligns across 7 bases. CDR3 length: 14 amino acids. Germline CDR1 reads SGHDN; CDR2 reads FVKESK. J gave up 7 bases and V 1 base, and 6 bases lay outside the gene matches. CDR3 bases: TGTGCCAGCAGCCAAGCGACAGGGTTTGGTGAAGCTTTCTTT. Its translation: CASSQATGFGEAFF.

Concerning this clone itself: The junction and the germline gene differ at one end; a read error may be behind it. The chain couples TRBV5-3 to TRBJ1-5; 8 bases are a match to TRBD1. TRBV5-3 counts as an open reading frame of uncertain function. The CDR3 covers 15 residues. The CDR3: CASSLGRQGNQPQHF. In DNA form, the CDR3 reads TGTGCCAGCAGCTTAGGTAGACAGGGGAATCAGCCCCAGCATTTT.

This CDR3 reads CASSPTTRTPSYEQYF. Written as DNA, the CDR3 is TGTGCCAGCAGTCCCACTACGAGGACACCTTCCTACGAGCAGTACTTC. V usage is TRBV28 and J usage is TRBJ2-7, with D possibly being TRBD1 (5 bases). CDR3 size: 16 residues. The V and J ends lost 5 bases and 1 base respectively, with 18 bases between them. The V gene's germline CDR1 is MDHEN and CDR2 SYDVKM.

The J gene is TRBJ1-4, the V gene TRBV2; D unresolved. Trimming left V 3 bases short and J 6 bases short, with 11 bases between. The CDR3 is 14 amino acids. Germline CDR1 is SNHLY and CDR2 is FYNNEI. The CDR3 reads CASSEEEGYEKLFF. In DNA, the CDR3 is TGTGCCAGCAGTGAGGAAGAAGGGTATGAAAAACTGTTTTTT.

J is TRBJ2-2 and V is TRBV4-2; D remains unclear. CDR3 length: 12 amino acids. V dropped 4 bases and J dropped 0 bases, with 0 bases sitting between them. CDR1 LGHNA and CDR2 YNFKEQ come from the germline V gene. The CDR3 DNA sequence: TGTGCCAGCAGCCCGAACACCGGGGAGCTGTTTTTT. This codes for CASSPNTGELFF.

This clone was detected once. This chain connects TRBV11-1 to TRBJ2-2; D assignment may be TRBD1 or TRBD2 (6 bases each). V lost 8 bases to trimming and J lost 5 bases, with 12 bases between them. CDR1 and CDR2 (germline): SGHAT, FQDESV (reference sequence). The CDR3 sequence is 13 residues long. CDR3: CASGGAGTGELFF. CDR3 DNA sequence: TGTGCCAGCGGGGGCGCGGGGACCGGGGAGCTGTTTTTT.

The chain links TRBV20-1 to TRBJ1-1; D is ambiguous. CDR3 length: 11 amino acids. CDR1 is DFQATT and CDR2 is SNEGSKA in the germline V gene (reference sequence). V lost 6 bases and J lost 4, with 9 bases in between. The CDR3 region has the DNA TGCAGTGCCCTGCGGAGCACTGAAGCTTTCTTT. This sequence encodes CSALRSTEAFF.

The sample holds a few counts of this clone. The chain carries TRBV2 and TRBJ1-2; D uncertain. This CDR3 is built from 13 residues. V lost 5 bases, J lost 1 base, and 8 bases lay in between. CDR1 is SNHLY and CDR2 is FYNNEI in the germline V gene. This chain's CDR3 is CASSSADNYGYTF. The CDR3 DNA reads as TGTGCCAGCAGTTCGGCAGATAACTATGGCTACACCTTC.

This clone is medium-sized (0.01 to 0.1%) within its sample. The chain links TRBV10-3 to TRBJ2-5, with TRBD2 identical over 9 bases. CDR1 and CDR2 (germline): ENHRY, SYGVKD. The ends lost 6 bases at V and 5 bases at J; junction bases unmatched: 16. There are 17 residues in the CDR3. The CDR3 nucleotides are TGTGCCATCAGCCCCGGGCGTCTAGCGGGGTTTATCGAGACCCAGTACTTC. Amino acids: CAISPGRLAGFIETQYF.

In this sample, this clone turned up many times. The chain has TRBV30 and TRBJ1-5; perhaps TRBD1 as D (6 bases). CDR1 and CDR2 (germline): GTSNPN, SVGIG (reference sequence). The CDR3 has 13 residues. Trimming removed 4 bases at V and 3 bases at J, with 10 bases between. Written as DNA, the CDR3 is TGTGCCTGGATAGGGGGGTCCAATCAGCCCCAGCATTTT. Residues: CAWIGGSNQPQHF.

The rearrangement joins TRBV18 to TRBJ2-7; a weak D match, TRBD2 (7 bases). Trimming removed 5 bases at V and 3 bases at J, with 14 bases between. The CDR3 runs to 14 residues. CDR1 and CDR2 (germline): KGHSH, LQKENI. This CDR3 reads CASSNSGGLYEQYF. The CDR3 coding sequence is TGTGCCAGCTCAAACTCGGGGGGCCTCTACGAGCAGTACTTC.

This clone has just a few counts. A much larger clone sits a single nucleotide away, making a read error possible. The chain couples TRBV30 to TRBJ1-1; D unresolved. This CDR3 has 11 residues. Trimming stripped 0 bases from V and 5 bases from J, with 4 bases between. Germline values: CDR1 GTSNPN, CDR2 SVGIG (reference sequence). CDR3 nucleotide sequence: TGTGCCTGGAGTGTACTGACTGAAGCTTTCTTT. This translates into CAWSVLTEAFF.

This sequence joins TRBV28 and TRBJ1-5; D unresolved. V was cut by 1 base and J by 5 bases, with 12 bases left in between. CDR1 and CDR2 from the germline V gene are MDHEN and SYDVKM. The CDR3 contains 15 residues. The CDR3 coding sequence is TGTGCCAGCAGTTTATTCGCACGACGCTATCAGCCCCAGCATTTT. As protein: CASSLFARRYQPQHF.

CDR3 sequence (DNA): TGTGCCAGCAGTCCAAACGGACTAGCGGGTGAGCAGTACTTC. It is translated as CASSPNGLAGEQYF. This chain connects TRBV6-5 to TRBJ2-7; 11 bases match TRBD2. The CDR3 totals 14 residues. Unmatched junction bases numbered 7, after V lost 5 bases and J lost 7 bases. Germline lookup yields CDR1 MNHEY and CDR2 SVGAGI.

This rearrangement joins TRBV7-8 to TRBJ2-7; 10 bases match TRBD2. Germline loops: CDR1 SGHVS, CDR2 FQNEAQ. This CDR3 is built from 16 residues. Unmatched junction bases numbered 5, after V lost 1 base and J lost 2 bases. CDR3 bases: TGTGCCAGCAGCTTAGTTAAACTAGCGGGGCCCTACGAGCAGTACTTC. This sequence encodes CASSLVKLAGPYEQYF.

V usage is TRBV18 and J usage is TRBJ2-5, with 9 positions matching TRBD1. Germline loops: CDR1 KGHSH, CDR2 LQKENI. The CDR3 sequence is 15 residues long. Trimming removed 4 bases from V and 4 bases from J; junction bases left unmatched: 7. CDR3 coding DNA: TGTGCCAGCTCACGACCGGGACAGGGAGGAGAGACCCAGTACTTC. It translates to CASSRPGQGGETQYF.

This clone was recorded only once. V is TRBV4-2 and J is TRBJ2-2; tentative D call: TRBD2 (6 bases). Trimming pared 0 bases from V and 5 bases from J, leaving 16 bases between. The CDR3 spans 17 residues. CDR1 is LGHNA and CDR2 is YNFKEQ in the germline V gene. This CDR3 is CASSQDLRQGGTGELFF. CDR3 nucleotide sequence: TGTGCCAGCAGCCAAGATTTACGGCAGGGAGGTACCGGGGAGCTGTTTTTT.